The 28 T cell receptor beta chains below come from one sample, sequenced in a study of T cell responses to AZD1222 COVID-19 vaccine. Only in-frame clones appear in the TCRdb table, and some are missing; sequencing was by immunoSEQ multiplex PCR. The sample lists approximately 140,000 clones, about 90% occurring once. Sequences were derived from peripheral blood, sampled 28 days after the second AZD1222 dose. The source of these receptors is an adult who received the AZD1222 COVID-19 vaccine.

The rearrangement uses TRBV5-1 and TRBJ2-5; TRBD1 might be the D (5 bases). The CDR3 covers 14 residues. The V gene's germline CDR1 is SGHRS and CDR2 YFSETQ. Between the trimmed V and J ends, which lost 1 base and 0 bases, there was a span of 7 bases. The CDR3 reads CASSLRGNQETQYF. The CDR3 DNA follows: TGCGCCAGCAGCTTGAGGGGCAACCAAGAGACCCAGTACTTC.

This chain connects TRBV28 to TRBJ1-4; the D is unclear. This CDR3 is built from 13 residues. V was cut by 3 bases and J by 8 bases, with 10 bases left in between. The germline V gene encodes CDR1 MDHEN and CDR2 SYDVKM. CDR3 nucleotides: TGTGCCAGCAGTTTCCCATATAAGGAAAAACTGTTTTTT. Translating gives CASSFPYKEKLFF.

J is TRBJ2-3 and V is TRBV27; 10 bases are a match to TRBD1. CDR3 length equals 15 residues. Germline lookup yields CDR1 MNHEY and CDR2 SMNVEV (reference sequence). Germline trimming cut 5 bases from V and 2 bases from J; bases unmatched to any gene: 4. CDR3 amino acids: CASSPGTGATDTQYF. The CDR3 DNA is TGTGCCAGCAGTCCGGGGACAGGGGCCACAGATACGCAGTATTTT.

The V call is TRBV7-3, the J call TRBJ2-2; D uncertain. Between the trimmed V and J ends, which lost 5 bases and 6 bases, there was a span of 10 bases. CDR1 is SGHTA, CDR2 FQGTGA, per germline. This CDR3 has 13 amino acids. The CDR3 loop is CASSPLSPGELFF. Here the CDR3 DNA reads TGTGCCAGCAGCCCCTTGAGCCCCGGGGAGCTGTTTTTT.

CDR3 residues: CASSLWGNQPRYNEQFF. The CDR3 DNA follows: TGTGCCAGCAGTTTGTGGGGAAACCAGCCTCGCTACAATGAGCAGTTCTTC. This sequence joins TRBV28 and TRBJ2-1, with D hard to call. From germline, CDR1 is MDHEN and CDR2 SYDVKM. The V end lost 3 bases, the J end lost 3 bases, and 18 bases lay between the germline ends. CDR3 size: 17 residues.

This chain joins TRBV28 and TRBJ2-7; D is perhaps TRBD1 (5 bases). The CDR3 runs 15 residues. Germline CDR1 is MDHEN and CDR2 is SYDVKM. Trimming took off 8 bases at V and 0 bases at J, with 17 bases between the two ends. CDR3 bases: TGTGCCAGCGGCAACAGGAAAATAACCTCCTACGAGCAGTACTTC. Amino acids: CASGNRKITSYEQYF.

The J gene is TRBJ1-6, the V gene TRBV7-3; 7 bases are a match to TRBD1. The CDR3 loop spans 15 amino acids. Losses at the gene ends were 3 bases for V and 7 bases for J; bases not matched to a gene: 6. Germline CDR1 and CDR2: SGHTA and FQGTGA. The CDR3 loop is CASSLVGTENSPLHF. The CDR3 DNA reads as TGTGCCAGCAGCTTGGTCGGGACAGAGAATTCACCCCTCCACTTT. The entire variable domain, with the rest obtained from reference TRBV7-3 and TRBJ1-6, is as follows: GAGVSQTPSNKVTEKGKYVELRCDPISGHTALYWYRQSLGQGPEFLIYFQGTGAADDSGLPNDRFFAVRPEGSVSTLKIQRTERGDSAVYLCASSLVGTENSPLHFGNGTRLTVT.

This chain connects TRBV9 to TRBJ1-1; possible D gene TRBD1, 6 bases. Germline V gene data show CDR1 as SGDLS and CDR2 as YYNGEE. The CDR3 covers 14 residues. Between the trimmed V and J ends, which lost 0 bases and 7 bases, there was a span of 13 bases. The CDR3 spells CASSVDLGGLEAFF. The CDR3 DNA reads TGTGCCAGCAGCGTAGACTTGGGGGGCCTTGAAGCTTTCTTT.

In DNA, the CDR3 is TGTGCCAGCAGCCCCCCCTACCACAGTGGTGAAGCTTTCTTT. The encoded protein is CASSPPYHSGEAFF. V gene TRBV5-8 combines with J gene TRBJ1-1; D uncertain. The CDR3 has 14 residues. Germline V gene lookup returns CDR1 SGHTS and CDR2 YDEGEE. Trimming took off 4 bases at V and 7 bases at J, with 17 bases between the two ends.

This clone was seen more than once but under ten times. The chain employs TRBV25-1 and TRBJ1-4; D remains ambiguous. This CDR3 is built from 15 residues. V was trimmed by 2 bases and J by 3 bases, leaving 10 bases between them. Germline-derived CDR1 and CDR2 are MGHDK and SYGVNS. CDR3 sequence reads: CASSEPGVANEKLFF. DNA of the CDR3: TGTGCCAGCAGTGAACCCGGGGTAGCTAATGAAAAACTGTTTTTT.

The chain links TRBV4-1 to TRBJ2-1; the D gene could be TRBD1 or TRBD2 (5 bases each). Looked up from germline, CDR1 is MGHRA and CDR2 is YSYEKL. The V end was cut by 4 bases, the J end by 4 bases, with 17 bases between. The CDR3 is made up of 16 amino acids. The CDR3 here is CASSPQSGRRYNEQFF. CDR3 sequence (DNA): TGCGCCAGCAGCCCGCAATCAGGGAGACGGTACAATGAGCAGTTCTTC.

CDR3 residues: CASSLDGGPLPGELFF. The CDR3 DNA follows: TGCGCCAGCAGCTTGGATGGGGGGCCCCTTCCCGGGGAGCTGTTTTTT. The gene calls are TRBV5-1 and TRBJ2-2, with D possibly being TRBD1 or TRBD2 (6 bases each). Germline CDR1 is SGHRS and CDR2 is YFSETQ. The length of the CDR3 is 16 residues. Between the trimmed V and J ends, which lost 0 bases and 6 bases, there was a span of 15 bases.

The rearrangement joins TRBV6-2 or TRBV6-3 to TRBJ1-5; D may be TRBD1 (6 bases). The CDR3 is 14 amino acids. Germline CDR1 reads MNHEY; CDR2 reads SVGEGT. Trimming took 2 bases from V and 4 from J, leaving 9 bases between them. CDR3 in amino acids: CASSYGGQNQPQHF. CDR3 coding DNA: TGTGCCAGCAGTTACGGTGGACAGAATCAGCCCCAGCATTTT.

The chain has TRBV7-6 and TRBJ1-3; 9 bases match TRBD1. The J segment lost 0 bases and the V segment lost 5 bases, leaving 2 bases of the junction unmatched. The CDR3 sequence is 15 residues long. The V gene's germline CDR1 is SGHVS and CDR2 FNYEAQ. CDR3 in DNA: TGTGCCAGCAGCAGGGGACAGGGCTCTGGAAACACCATATATTTT. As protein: CASSRGQGSGNTIYF.

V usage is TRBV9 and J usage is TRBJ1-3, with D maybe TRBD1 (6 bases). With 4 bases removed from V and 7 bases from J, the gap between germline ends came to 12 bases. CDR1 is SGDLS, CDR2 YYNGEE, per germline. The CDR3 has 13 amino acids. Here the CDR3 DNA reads TGTGCCAGCAGCCTCGACAGGCACAACACCATATATTTT. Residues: CASSLDRHNTIYF.

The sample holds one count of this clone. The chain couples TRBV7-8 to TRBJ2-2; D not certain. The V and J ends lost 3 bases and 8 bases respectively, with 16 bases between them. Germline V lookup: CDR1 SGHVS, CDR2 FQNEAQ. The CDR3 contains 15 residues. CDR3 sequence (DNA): TGTGCCAGCAGCTTCCGTCTGGTCAGGATTGGGGAGCTGTTTTTT. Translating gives CASSFRLVRIGELFF.

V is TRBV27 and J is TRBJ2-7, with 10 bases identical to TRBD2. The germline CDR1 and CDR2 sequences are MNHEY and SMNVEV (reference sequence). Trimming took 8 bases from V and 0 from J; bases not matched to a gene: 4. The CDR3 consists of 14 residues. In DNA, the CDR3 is TGTGCCAGCTCTTGGACTAGCGGCTCCTACGAGCAGTACTTC. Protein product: CASSWTSGSYEQYF.

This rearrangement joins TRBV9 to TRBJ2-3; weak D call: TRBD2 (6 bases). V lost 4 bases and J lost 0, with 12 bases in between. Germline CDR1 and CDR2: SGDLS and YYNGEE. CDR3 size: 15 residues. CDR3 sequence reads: CASSPGGTSTDTQYF. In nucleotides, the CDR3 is TGTGCCAGCAGCCCGGGTGGGACTAGCACAGATACGCAGTATTTT.

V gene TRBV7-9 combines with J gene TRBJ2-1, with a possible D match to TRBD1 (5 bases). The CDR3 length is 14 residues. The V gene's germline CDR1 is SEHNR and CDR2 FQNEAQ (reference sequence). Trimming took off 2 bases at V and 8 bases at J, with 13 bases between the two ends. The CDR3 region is CASSLWQGRDEQFF. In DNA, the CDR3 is TGTGCCAGCAGCTTATGGCAGGGCAGGGATGAGCAGTTCTTC.

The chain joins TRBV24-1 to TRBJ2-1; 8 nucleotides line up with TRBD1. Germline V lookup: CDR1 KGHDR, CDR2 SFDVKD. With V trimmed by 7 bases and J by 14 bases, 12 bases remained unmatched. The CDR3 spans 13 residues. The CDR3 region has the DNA TGTGCCACCAGCCAGACAGGGGCCGCCTCGGAGTTCTTC. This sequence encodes CATSQTGAASEFF.

CDR3 DNA sequence: TGTGCCAGCAGCCAAGGAGCAGGGCCCTACGAGCAGTACTTC. Translation: CASSQGAGPYEQYF. The chain is built from TRBV3-1 (or the pseudogene TRBV3-2) and TRBJ2-7; D may be TRBD1 (5 bases). The CDR3 is 14 residues long. Germline CDR1 and CDR2: LGHDT and YNNKEL (reference sequence). V was pared by 1 base and J by 2 bases, with 9 bases between.

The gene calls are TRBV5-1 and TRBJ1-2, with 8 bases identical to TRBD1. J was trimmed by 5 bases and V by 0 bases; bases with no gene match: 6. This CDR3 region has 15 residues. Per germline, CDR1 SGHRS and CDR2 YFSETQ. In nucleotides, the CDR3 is TGCGCCAGCAGCTTGGATGACAGGGGCAGGTATGGCTACACCTTC. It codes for CASSLDDRGRYGYTF.

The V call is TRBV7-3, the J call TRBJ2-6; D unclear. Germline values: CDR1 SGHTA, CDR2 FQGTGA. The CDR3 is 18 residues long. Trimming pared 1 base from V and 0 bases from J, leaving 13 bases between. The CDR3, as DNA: TGTGCCAGCAGCTTAAACAGAGACACTTACTCTGGGGCCAACGTCCTGACTTTC. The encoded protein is CASSLNRDTYSGANVLTF.

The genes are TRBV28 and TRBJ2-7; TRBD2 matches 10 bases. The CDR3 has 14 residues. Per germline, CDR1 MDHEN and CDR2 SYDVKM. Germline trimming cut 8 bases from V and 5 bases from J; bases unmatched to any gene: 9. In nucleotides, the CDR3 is TGTGCCAGCCTGAGGACTAGCGGCACCCACGAGCAGTACTTC. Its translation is CASLRTSGTHEQYF.

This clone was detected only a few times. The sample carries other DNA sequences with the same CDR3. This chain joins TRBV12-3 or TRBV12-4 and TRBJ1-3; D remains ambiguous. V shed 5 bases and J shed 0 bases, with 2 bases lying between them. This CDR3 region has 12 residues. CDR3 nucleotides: TGTGCCAGCAGTCTCTCTGGAAACACCATATATTTT. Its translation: CASSLSGNTIYF.

CDR3 bases: TGTGCCAGTAGTATCGGAGGGGGCCGGAACGAGCAGTACTTC. Residues: CASSIGGGRNEQYF. The J gene is TRBJ2-7, the V gene TRBV19, with a tentative D call TRBD1 (7 bases). The germline gives CDR1 LNHDA, CDR2 SQIVND (reference sequence). The germline V and J ends were trimmed by 3 bases and 5 bases, with 14 bases remaining between them. This CDR3 has 14 amino acids.

CDR3 nucleotide sequence: TGTGCCAGCAGCTTGGTGGGGGACACTGAAGCTTTCTTT. Its translation is CASSLVGDTEAFF. V is TRBV5-4 and J is TRBJ1-1, with D maybe TRBD1 (5 bases). Trimming pared 0 bases from V and 3 bases from J, leaving 6 bases between. The germline V gene has CDR1 SGHNT and CDR2 YYREEE (reference sequence). There are 13 residues in the CDR3.

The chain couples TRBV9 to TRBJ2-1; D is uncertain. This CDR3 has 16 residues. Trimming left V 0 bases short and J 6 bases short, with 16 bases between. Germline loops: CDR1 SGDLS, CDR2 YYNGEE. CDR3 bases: TGTGCCAGCAGCGTAGAGGTTGGAGCAGGCGCCAATGAGCAGTTCTTC. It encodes CASSVEVGAGANEQFF.